A single sample gave rise to the 9 T cell receptor beta chains below, sequenced in a study of blood T cell repertoires in COVID-19 (TCRdb year 2020). Library prep was done by the immunoSEQ multiplex PCR assay. TCRdb's version of the immuneACCESS table is confined to in-frame rearrangements and falls short of the full clone set. An unresolved V gene accounts for under half of the shortfall where checked; the remainder is of unknown origin. The sample includes about 330,000 clones, with 88% observed a single time. In total, the top ten clones hold 5% to 6% of the sample. Sequenced input: PBMCs or T cells enriched from blood (not recorded which). The receptors originated from a man aged 30 to 39 who had recovered from COVID-19.

CDR3: CASSLEHGTSGYNEQFF. DNA for the CDR3: TGTGCCAGCAGCTTAGAACATGGGACTAGCGGATACAATGAGCAGTTCTTC. The genes are TRBV11-2 and TRBJ2-1; TRBD2 agrees at 11 bases. The CDR3 has 17 residues. Trimming took 0 bases from V and 4 from J; bases not matched to a gene: 5. Germline CDR1 SGHAT, CDR2 FQNNGV.

The chain employs TRBV18 and TRBJ1-2; TRBD1 aligns across 8 bases. This CDR3 region has 15 residues. J gave up 8 bases and V 3 bases, and 11 bases lay outside the gene matches. Germline values: CDR1 KGHSH, CDR2 LQKENI. CDR3: CASSPTRGQVEGYTF. DNA of the CDR3: TGTGCCAGCTCACCGACAAGGGGACAGGTGGAGGGCTACACCTTC.

This clone appeared once. This chain uses TRBV23-1 with TRBJ1-2; no reliable D call. TRBV23-1 is annotated as an ORF whose role is uncertain. V lost 3 bases and J 6 bases, leaving 11 bases between the germline ends. The CDR3 extends over 13 amino acids. The CDR3 bases are TGCGCCAGCAGTCAGTTTCGGGAGGATGGCTACACCTTC. This translates into CASSQFREDGYTF.

As regards this clone: The same CDR3 also results from other DNA sequences found in this sample. The chain recombines TRBV5-5 with TRBJ2-7; D is unresolved. The V gene's germline CDR1 is SGHKS and CDR2 YYEKEE (reference sequence). Trimming left V 0 bases short and J 0 bases short, with 4 bases between. This CDR3 comprises 13 residues. As DNA, the CDR3 is TGTGCCAGCAGCTTGGGCTACTCCTACGAGCAGTACTTC. This translates into CASSLGYSYEQYF.

The chain carries TRBV18 and TRBJ1-5, with no clear D. The V and J ends lost 3 bases and 0 bases respectively, with 6 bases between them. Looked up from germline, CDR1 is KGHSH and CDR2 is LQKENI. This CDR3 is built from 14 residues. The CDR3, as DNA: TGTGCCAGCTCACCTACAGATAGCAATCAGCCCCAGCATTTT. Translating it yields CASSPTDSNQPQHF.

V usage is TRBV19 and J usage is TRBJ2-5; 10 nucleotides line up with TRBD1. This CDR3 has 14 amino acids. The V segment lost 5 bases and the J segment 4 bases; nucleotides outside the gene matches: 4. Germline CDR1 is LNHDA and CDR2 is SQIVND (reference sequence). This CDR3 reads CASSAGQGGETQYF. DNA for the CDR3: TGTGCCAGTAGTGCCGGACAGGGGGGAGAGACCCAGTACTTC.

In regard to this clone: This sample also contains other DNA sequences that code for the same CDR3. This chain joins TRBV11-2 and TRBJ2-3, with unresolved D. The germline gives CDR1 SGHAT, CDR2 FQNNGV. The CDR3 totals 13 residues. Trimming removed 0 bases from V and 3 bases from J, with 4 bases in between. In DNA, the CDR3 is TGTGCCAGCAGCTTAGACTATACAGATACGCAGTATTTT. Translating gives CASSLDYTDTQYF.

This chain connects TRBV12-3 or TRBV12-4 to TRBJ1-2, with D possibly matching TRBD1 (5 bases). CDR3 size: 13 residues. Trimming shortened V by 10 bases and J by 2 bases, and 14 bases separated the two germline ends. The CDR3 nucleotides read TGTGCCACGTCGCTTGGGGGGAACTATGGCTACACCTTC. It yields the protein CATSLGGNYGYTF.

Here the CDR3 reads CASSVIAGEDTQYF. The CDR3 region has the DNA TGTGCCAGCAGCGTAATAGCGGGGGAAGATACGCAGTATTTT. The chain recombines TRBV9 with TRBJ2-3, with 9 bases aligning to TRBD2. The germline CDR1 and CDR2 sequences are SGDLS and YYNGEE. The CDR3 is 14 amino acids. Trimming cost V 1 base and J 5 bases; bases outside gene matches: 2.